This TCR beta chain was profiled in a study of T cell changes during pregnancy in multiple sclerosis. Germline assignment: CDR1 SGHRS and CDR2 YFSETQ. The V end was cut by 4 bases, the J end by 4 bases, with 17 bases between. The CDR3 spans 15 residues. Data came from immunoSEQ multiplex PCR; TCRdb stores just in-frame clones and leaves some out. The sample holds under 70,000 clones, approximately 90% seen once. Sequencing used CD4+ T cells from peripheral blood mononuclear cells, obtained in the first trimester of pregnancy. This receptor was obtained from a female donor with multiple sclerosis, enrolled in a pregnancy study. The V and J genes are TRBV5-1 and TRBJ1-1, with a tentative D call TRBD1 (5 bases). CDR3 coding DNA: TGCGCCAGCAGCAAAGACGTGGGGGGAGGCACTGAAGCTTTCTTT. Encoded protein: CASSKDVGGGTEAFF.